This TCR beta chain came from a study of response to subunit inactivated influenza vaccine. Losses at the gene ends were 5 bases for V and 3 bases for J; bases not matched to a gene: 4. The length of the CDR3 is 15 residues. In TCRdb, the RT-PCR reads were re-called with MiXCR into one record per CDR3 protein. The sample lists approximately 700,000 distinct CDR3 sequences, 11% to 15% seen once, with 5.5% to 7% in the top ten. This clonotype originated in a man in his forties or fifties who received an inactivated influenza vaccine. The material was PBMCs from blood, obtained roughly 2 weeks before vaccination. This chain links TRBV12-3 or TRBV12-4 with TRBJ1-5, with 10 positions matching TRBD1. The CDR3 reads CASSPDRGDNQPQHF. CDR3 sequence (DNA): TGTGCCAGCAGTCCGGACAGGGGGGACAATCAGCCCCAGCATTTT.